The clone carrying this TCR beta chain was observed many times. Its antigen is not known. The data belong to a study of spatial heterogeneity in lung cancer. Study as a whole: Untreated early-stage non-small cell lung cancer patients, approximately 76 in total, were the donors. Taken at a median of about two years after resection, follow-up PBMC samples underwent sequencing when available.

V lost 2 bases and J 15 bases, leaving 14 bases between the germline ends. The CDR3 has 12 residues. CDR1 is MDHEN and CDR2 is SYDVKM in the germline V gene. TCRdb called the 5' RACE reads again in MiXCR, with one record for every CDR3 protein. The table has tens of thousands of distinct CDR3 sequences, around 9.3% seen once. Noted time point: blood at routine non-recurrence follow-up after resection. Study findings and constraints: Resection blood, more than follow-up blood, showed ubiquitous expanded tumor TCRs.

This TCR was sampled from a female donor with early-stage non-small cell lung cancer. The sample here was PBMCs, taken at follow-up. The chain couples TRBV28 to TRBJ2-1, with D maybe TRBD2 (7 bases). In DNA, the CDR3 is TGTGCCAGCAGTTTAGGGGGGGCGGCTGGGTTCTTC. Its protein is CASSLGGAAGFF.